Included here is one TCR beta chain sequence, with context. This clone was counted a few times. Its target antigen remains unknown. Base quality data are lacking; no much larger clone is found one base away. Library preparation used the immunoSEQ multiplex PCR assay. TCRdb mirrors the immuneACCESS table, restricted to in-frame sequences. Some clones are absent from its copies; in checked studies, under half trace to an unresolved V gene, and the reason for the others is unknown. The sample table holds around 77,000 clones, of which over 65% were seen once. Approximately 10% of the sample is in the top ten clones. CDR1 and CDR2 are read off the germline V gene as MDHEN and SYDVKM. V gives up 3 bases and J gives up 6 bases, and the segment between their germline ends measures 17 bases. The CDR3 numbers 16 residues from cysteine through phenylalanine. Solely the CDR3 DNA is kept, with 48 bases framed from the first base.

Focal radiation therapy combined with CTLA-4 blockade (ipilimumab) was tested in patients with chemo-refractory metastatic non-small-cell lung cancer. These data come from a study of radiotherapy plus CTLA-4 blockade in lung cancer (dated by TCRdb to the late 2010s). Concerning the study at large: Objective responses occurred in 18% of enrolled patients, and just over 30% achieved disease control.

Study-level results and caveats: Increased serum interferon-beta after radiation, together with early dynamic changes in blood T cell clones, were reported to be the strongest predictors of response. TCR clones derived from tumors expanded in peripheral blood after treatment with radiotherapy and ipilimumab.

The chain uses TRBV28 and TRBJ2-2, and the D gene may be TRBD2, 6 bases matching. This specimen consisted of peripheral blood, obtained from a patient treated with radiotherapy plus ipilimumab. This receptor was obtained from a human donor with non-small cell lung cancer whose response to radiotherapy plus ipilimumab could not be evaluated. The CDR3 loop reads CASSFFWRAEAGELFF. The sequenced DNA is TGTGCCAGCAGTTTTTTCTGGAGGGCCGAAGCCGGGGAGCTGTTTTTT.